These 28 T cell receptor beta chains originate from one sample sequenced in a study of blood T cells in healthy people across ages. With a J-beta primer mix and a sample-barcoded 5' primer, a second PCR ran roughly 6 to 11 cycles. Each CDR3 protein gets one entry after TCRdb re-called the 5' RACE reads with MiXCR. The table lists 1.5 million to 2 million distinct CDR3 sequences, roughly 30% of them singletons. The specimen sequenced was blood. The receptors originated from a woman aged 25-40 years in good health.

This clonotype was observed a handful of times. The chain is built from TRBV9 and TRBJ2-5, with D possibly TRBD2 on 5 matching bases. Germline loops: CDR1 SGDLS, CDR2 YYNGEE. The CDR3 covers 16 residues. Trimming pared 4 bases from V and 5 bases from J, leaving 21 bases between. CDR3 coding DNA: TGTGCCAGCAGCTCGAATTCGGGAACTCGGCGGGAGACCCAGTACTTC. Amino acid sequence: CASSSNSGTRRETQYF.

The rearrangement links TRBV2 to TRBJ2-5, with 8 bases fitting TRBD1. The CDR3 has 15 amino acids. V dropped 10 bases and J dropped 5; count of bases not matched to a gene: 15. CDR1 and CDR2 (germline): SNHLY, FYNNEI. The CDR3 region has the DNA TGTGCCACCGACGTCCCGGGACAGGTGGGCGAGACCCAGTACTTC. Translated: CATDVPGQVGETQYF.

This clonotype appeared many times. The J gene is TRBJ2-3, the V gene TRBV5-1; 10 bases fit TRBD2. This CDR3 spans 15 amino acids. V was clipped by 2 bases and J by 1 base; unmatched bases: 1. The germline V gene encodes CDR1 SGHRS and CDR2 YFSETQ. CDR3 nucleotide sequence: TGCGCCAGCAGCTTTGGACTAGCGGGCACAGATACGCAGTATTTT. This codes for CASSFGLAGTDTQYF.

V usage is TRBV3-1 and J usage is TRBJ2-7; D perhaps matches TRBD2 (6 bases). This CDR3 is built from 14 residues. The V gene lost 8 bases and the J gene lost 2 bases, with 16 bases spanning the gap. The germline CDR1 and CDR2 sequences are LGHDT and YNNKEL (reference sequence). CDR3 protein: CASSPWGEPYEQYF. The CDR3 DNA is TGTGCCAGCTCCCCCTGGGGGGAACCCTACGAGCAGTACTTC.

This sequence joins TRBV20-1 and TRBJ2-4, with TRBD1 matching 8 bases. The CDR3 is 15 amino acids. The germline gives CDR1 DFQATT, CDR2 SNEGSKA (reference sequence). Germline trimming cut 5 bases from V and 0 bases from J; bases unmatched to any gene: 6. The CDR3 nucleotides are TGCAGTGCTTATGACAGGGGCCAAGCCAAAAACATTCAGTACTTC. Its protein is CSAYDRGQAKNIQYF.

This clonotype was found a few times. CDR3 loop: CATRGSGTGELFF. The DNA of the CDR3 is TGTGCCACCAGGGGGTCTGGCACCGGGGAGCTGTTTTTT. This chain joins TRBV24-1 and TRBJ2-2; D gene unclear. This CDR3 contains 13 residues. The V end was cut by 7 bases, the J end by 4 bases, with 9 bases between. The germline CDR1 and CDR2 sequences are KGHDR and SFDVKD.

This clonotype was counted ten times or more. The chain has TRBV7-2 and TRBJ2-7, with D hard to call. CDR1 is SGHTA, CDR2 FQGNSA, per germline. Between the trimmed V and J ends, which lost 1 base and 1 base, there was a span of 8 bases. The CDR3 contains 14 residues. The CDR3 loop reads CASSLGVTSYEQYF. The DNA of the CDR3 is TGTGCCAGCAGCTTAGGTGTCACTTCCTACGAGCAGTACTTC.

This clonotype occurred a few times. This rearrangement joins TRBV20-1 to TRBJ2-7; D could derive from TRBD1 or TRBD2 (5 bases each). From germline, CDR1 is DFQATT and CDR2 SNEGSKA (reference sequence). The CDR3 consists of 14 residues. V was clipped by 0 bases and J by 3 bases, with 12 bases between them. The CDR3 here is CSARDRRGDYEQYF. In nucleotides, the CDR3 is TGCAGTGCTAGAGATCGCCGGGGCGACTACGAGCAGTACTTC.

This clonotype appeared a few times. The chain has TRBV5-1 and TRBJ2-1; 12 nucleotides match TRBD2. The CDR3 consists of 16 residues. V was clipped by 0 bases and J by 9 bases; unmatched bases: 7. Germline V gene lookup returns CDR1 SGHRS and CDR2 YFSETQ. The CDR3 here is CASSLVLAGGLAEQFF. The DNA for the CDR3 is TGCGCCAGCAGCTTGGTCCTAGCGGGAGGGTTGGCTGAGCAGTTCTTC.

This chain uses TRBV28 with TRBJ2-1, with 12 positions matching TRBD2. This CDR3 contains 16 residues. Germline V gene data show CDR1 as MDHEN and CDR2 as SYDVKM. V was pared by 1 base and J by 5 bases, with 3 bases of the junction left unmatched. This CDR3 reads CASSLSLAGGNNEQFF. The DNA of the CDR3 is TGTGCCAGCAGTTTATCTCTAGCGGGGGGGAACAATGAGCAGTTCTTC.

Regarding this clonotype: This sequence may be a read error, since a much larger clone differs from it by one base. The chain employs TRBV6-4 and TRBJ2-5; TRBD1 matches 7 bases. With V trimmed by 8 bases and J by 5 bases, 8 bases remained unmatched. The CDR3 loop spans 13 amino acids. Germline loops: CDR1 MRHNA, CDR2 SNTAGT. CDR3 loop: CASGVQQGETQYF. In DNA, the CDR3 is TGTGCCAGCGGTGTACAACAGGGGGAGACCCAGTACTTC.

In its sample, this clonotype was seen a few times. An end of the junction differs from the germline gene, which may be a read error. The chain carries TRBV20-1 and TRBJ2-6; possibly TRBD2 for D (8 bases). The CDR3 contains 18 residues. Germline V gene lookup returns CDR1 DFQATT and CDR2 SNEGSKA (reference sequence). The CDR3 here is CSARVRGDSTSGANVRTF. Here the CDR3 DNA reads TGCAGTGCTAGAGTGCGGGGGGACAGTACCTCTGGGGCCAACGTCCGGACTTTC.

V and J are TRBV7-7 and TRBJ2-2; 9 bases map to TRBD1. This CDR3 is built from 16 residues. CDR1 and CDR2 (germline): SSHAT, FNYEAQ (reference sequence). The J segment lost 5 bases and the V segment lost 5 bases, leaving 9 bases of the junction unmatched. The CDR3 here is CASSVWTGAGTGELFF. In DNA form, the CDR3 reads TGTGCCAGCAGCGTCTGGACAGGGGCTGGGACCGGGGAGCTGTTTTTT.

In the case of this clonotype: One junction end disagrees with the germline gene, perhaps due to a read error. V gene TRBV7-2 combines with J gene TRBJ2-1, with D maybe TRBD2 (6 bases). CDR3 length: 14 amino acids. The germline V gene has CDR1 SGHTA and CDR2 FQGNSA. The DNA for the CDR3 is TGTGCCAGCAGCGTAGCGGAAAAAAACAATGAGCAGTTCTTC. It codes for CASSVAEKNNEQFF.

This clonotype appeared a few times. CDR3 sequence (DNA): TGTGCCATCAGTAAGGACGGCAATCAGCCCCAGCATTTT. It encodes CAISKDGNQPQHF. The chain has TRBV10-3 and TRBJ1-5; D ambiguous. There are 13 residues in the CDR3. Germline-derived CDR1 and CDR2 are ENHRY and SYGVKD. V was clipped by 5 bases and J by 2 bases, with 7 bases between them.

The V call is TRBV5-6, the J call TRBJ2-3; D unclear. This CDR3 has 16 residues. CDR1 and CDR2 from the germline V gene are SGHDT and YYEEEE. The ends were cut back, 3 bases at V and 2 bases at J, with 16 bases in the middle. Written as DNA, the CDR3 is TGTGCCAGCAGCTCGCTGGCAGCTAGAGTCACAGATACGCAGTATTTT. It is translated as CASSSLAARVTDTQYF.

The rearrangement uses TRBV4-1 and TRBJ1-6; 9 nucleotides align to TRBD1. Germline values: CDR1 MGHRA, CDR2 YSYEKL. There are 15 residues in the CDR3. V trimming: 3 bases; J trimming: 9 bases; junction bases outside the gene matches: 6. CDR3 DNA sequence: TGCGCCAGCAGCCACTACGGGACAGGGTTTTCACCCCTCCACTTT. The encoded protein is CASSHYGTGFSPLHF.

The genes are TRBV7-8 and TRBJ2-1; possibly TRBD1 for D (6 bases). Deletions cut 1 base from V and 0 bases from J, with 13 bases between. From germline, CDR1 is SGHVS and CDR2 FQNEAQ. The CDR3 contains 17 residues. The CDR3 nucleotides are TGTGCCAGCAGCTTAGGTGGGACAACCAGCTCCTACAATGAGCAGTTCTTC. Encoded protein: CASSLGGTTSSYNEQFF.

In regard to this clonotype: One junction end disagrees with the germline gene, perhaps due to a read error. The CDR3 bases are TGTGCCGGCAGCTTGATAGACGGGCTTTATGGCTACACCTTC. It encodes CAGSLIDGLYGYTF. The rearrangement joins TRBV5-5 to TRBJ1-2; D is ambiguous. The CDR3 totals 14 residues. CDR1 is SGHKS, CDR2 YYEKEE, per germline (reference sequence).

J is TRBJ2-3 and V is TRBV7-8; D is unclear. Germline CDR1 and CDR2: SGHVS and FQNEAQ. Trimming pared 6 bases from V and 5 bases from J, leaving 9 bases between. This CDR3 is built from 12 residues. In DNA, the CDR3 is TGTGCCAGCAGAAATATCGGAGATACGCAGTATTTT. It codes for CASRNIGDTQYF.

This sequence joins TRBV12-3 or TRBV12-4 and TRBJ1-5; D is unclear. V was cut by 2 bases and J by 0 bases, with 8 bases left in between. The CDR3 is 15 residues long. CDR3 sequence: CASSLQANSNQPQHF. The CDR3 DNA sequence: TGTGCCAGCAGTTTACAGGCGAATAGCAATCAGCCCCAGCATTTT.

In its sample, this clonotype was seen a few times. The chain joins TRBV6-2 or TRBV6-3 to TRBJ2-1, with 10 nucleotides matching TRBD2. Germline CDR1 is MNHEY and CDR2 is SVGEGT. Trimming removed 2 bases from V and 0 bases from J; junction bases left unmatched: 10. The CDR3 spans 19 residues. The CDR3: CASSYAQRGGRSSYNEQFF. CDR3 sequence (DNA): TGTGCCAGCAGTTACGCCCAGCGGGGGGGCCGAAGCTCCTACAATGAGCAGTTCTTC.

The chain is built from TRBV7-9 and TRBJ2-3, with 14 bases lining up with TRBD2. The germline CDR1 and CDR2 sequences are SEHNR and FQNEAQ (reference sequence). CDR3 length: 16 amino acids. Trimming cost V 3 bases and J 3 bases; bases outside gene matches: 2. CDR3 nucleotide sequence: TGTGCCAGCAGCTTCGGGACTAGCGGGAGAACAGATACGCAGTATTTT. Protein: CASSFGTSGRTDTQYF. Based on the CDR3 plus reference TRBV7-9 and TRBJ2-3, the full variable domain is DTGVSQNPRHKITKRGQNVTFRCDPISEHNRLYWYRQTLGQGPEFLTYFQNEAQLEKSRLLSDRFSAERPKGSFSTLEIQRTEQGDSAMYLCASSFGTSGRTDTQYFGPGTRLTVL.

This clonotype was picked up a small number of times. V and J are TRBV7-2 and TRBJ2-1; D is unresolved. The last part of the DNA fits TRBJ2-7 better; the J call may be wrong. The CDR3 loop spans 15 amino acids. Germline CDR1 and CDR2: SGHTA and FQGNSA. The CDR3 loop is CASSLEPGSYNEQYF. CDR3 nucleotides: TGTGCCAGCAGCTTGGAACCAGGCTCCTACAATGAGCAGTACTTC.

The rearrangement links TRBV27 to TRBJ1-1; D is perhaps TRBD1 (5 bases). The CDR3 runs 15 residues. Trimming stripped 7 bases from V and 5 bases from J, with 20 bases between. Germline CDR1 and CDR2: MNHEY and SMNVEV (reference sequence). The CDR3 spells CASTSWQGGGTEAFF. DNA of the CDR3: TGTGCCAGCACGTCCTGGCAGGGAGGAGGAACTGAAGCTTTCTTT.

The V and J genes are TRBV27 and TRBJ2-1, with 8 nucleotides matching TRBD1. Trimming at V came to 4 bases and at J to 14 bases, leaving 13 bases not matched to a gene. Germline-derived CDR1 and CDR2 are MNHEY and SMNVEV (reference sequence). The CDR3 loop spans 14 amino acids. CDR3 loop: CASSSGRGRLLEFF. The CDR3 coding sequence is TGTGCCAGCAGTTCCGGCAGGGGGCGCCTGCTGGAGTTCTTC.

To note about this clonotype: A much more abundant neighbour one base away suggests this may be a read error. The chain links TRBV21-1 to TRBJ2-7. TRBV21-1 is shown as a pseudogene. This CDR3 spans 14 amino acids. This CDR3 reads CASSPSRRAYEQYF. CDR3 DNA: TGTGCCAGCAGCCCATCGCGGAGGGCCTACGAGCAGTACTTC.

This clonotype was picked up a small number of times. The J gene is TRBJ2-1, the V gene TRBV5-5; possibly TRBD1 for D (6 bases). The CDR3 covers 15 residues. V lost 4 bases, J lost 4 bases, and 15 bases lay in between. Germline assignment: CDR1 SGHKS and CDR2 YYEKEE (reference sequence). The chain's CDR3 is CASSPDVTGYNEQFF. The CDR3 coding sequence is TGTGCCAGCAGCCCGGACGTGACAGGTTACAATGAGCAGTTCTTC. Combining the CDR3 with reference TRBV5-5 and TRBJ2-1 gives the whole variable domain DAGVTQSPTHLIKTRGQQVTLRCSPISGHKSVSWYQQVLGQGPQFIFQYYEKEERGRGNFPDRFSARQFPNYSSELNVNALLLGDSALYLCASSPDVTGYNEQFFGPGTRLTVL.